This record concerns one T cell receptor (beta chain) sequence. No antigen is known for it. Germline CDR1 reads DFQATT; CDR2 reads SNEGSKA (reference sequence). V lost 6 bases to trimming and J lost 9 bases; unmatched junction nucleotides: 11. This CDR3 spans 15 amino acids. This sample was taken from a study of T cells after yellow fever vaccination. Study-wide findings and caveats: A weaker secondary response peaked on day 5, the primary on day 15.

A universal primer site and UMIs were added as TCR cDNA was made by 5'RACE template switching. TCRdb fed the 5' RACE reads into MiXCR, producing one record per CDR3 protein. The data contain some 320,000 distinct CDR3 sequences, 4.1% of them seen just once; the ten biggest clones take up 20% to 25%. The rearrangement uses TRBV20-1 and TRBJ2-5; 15 bases line up with TRBD2. The TCR comes from a young man who received the YFV17D yellow fever vaccine. The specimen comprised PBMCs, sampled 5 days after the yellow fever booster vaccination. CDR3 region: CSAPRTSGGDSPQYF. The CDR3 DNA follows: TGCAGTGCCCCAAGGACTAGCGGGGGGGATTCTCCCCAGTACTTC.